Sequencing of this T cell receptor beta chain was carried out in a study of blood T cells in healthy people across ages. Study-wide findings and caveats: Long-lived donors had more naive CD4+ cells and higher diversity than aged donors. Among T cells, TCR beta diversity per million cells dropped roughly linearly as age rose.

CDR1 is SGDLS, CDR2 YYNGEE, per germline. V shed 4 bases, J shed 4 bases, and the junction held 5 bases outside the gene matches. There are 14 residues in the CDR3. This clonotype was detected ten times or more. Its antigen remains unknown. The authors ran a second PCR of about 7 to 11 cycles using a sample-barcoded 5' primer and a J-beta primer mix. Each CDR3 protein is one row after TCRdb ran MiXCR on the 5' RACE reads. The table includes about 1.7 million distinct CDR3 sequences, about 30% detected once. The sample comprised blood. The TCR sequence derives from a woman under 40 in good health. This sequence joins TRBV9 and TRBJ2-5; TRBD1 aligns across 9 bases. In nucleotides, the CDR3 is TGTGCCAGCAGCTCGCGGACAGGGGTAGAGACCCAGTACTTC. Translating it yields CASSSRTGVETQYF.